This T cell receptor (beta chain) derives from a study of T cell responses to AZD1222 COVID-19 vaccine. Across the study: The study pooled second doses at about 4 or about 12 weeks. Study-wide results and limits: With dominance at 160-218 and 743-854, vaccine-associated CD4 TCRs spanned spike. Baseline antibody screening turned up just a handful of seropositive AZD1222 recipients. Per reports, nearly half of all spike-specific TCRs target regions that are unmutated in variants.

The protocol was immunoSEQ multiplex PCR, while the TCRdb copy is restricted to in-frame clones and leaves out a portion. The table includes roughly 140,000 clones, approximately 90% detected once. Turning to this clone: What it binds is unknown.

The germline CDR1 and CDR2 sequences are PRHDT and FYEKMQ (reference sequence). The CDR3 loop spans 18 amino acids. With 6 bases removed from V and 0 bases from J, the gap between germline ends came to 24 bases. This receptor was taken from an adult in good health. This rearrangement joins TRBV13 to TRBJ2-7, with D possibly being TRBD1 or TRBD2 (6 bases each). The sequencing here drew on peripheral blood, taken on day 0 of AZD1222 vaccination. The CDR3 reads CASSFRKEGGESSYEQYF. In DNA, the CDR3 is TGTGCCAGCAGTTTTAGGAAGGAGGGGGGTGAGAGCTCCTACGAGCAGTACTTC.